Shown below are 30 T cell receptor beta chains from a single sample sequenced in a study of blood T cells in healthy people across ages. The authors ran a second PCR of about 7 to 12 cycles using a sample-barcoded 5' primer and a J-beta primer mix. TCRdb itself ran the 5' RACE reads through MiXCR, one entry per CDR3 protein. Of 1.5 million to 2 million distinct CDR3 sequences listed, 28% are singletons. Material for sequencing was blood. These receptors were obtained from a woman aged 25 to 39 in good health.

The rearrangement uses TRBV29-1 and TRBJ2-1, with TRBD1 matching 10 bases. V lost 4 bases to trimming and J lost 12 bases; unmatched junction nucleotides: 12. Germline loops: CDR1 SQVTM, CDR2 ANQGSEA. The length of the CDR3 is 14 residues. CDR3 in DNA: TGCAGCGTTGGGGCGGCTAGCGGACAGGGGGGGCAGTTCTTC. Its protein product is CSVGAASGQGGQFF.

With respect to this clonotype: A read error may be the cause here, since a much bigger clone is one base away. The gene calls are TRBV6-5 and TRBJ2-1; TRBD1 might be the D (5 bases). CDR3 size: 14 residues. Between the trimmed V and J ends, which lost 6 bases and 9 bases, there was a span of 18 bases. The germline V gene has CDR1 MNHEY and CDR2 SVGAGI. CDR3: CASRSQGRGGEQFF. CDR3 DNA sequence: TGTGCCAGCAGATCCCAGGGTAGGGGTGGTGAGCAGTTCTTC.

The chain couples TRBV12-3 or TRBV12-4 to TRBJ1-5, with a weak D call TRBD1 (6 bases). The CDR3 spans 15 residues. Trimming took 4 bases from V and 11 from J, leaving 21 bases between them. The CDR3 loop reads CASSSQGSPSISQHF. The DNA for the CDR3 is TGTGCCAGCAGTTCCCAGGGGTCCCCGTCTATATCCCAGCATTTT.

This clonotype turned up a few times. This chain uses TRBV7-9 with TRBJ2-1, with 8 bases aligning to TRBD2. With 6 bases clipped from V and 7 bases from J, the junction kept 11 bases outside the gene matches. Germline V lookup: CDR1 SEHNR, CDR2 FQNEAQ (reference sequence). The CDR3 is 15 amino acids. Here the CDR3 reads CASSKSGTRENEQFF. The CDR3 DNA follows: TGTGCCAGCAGTAAGTCCGGGACTAGAGAGAATGAGCAGTTCTTC.

CDR3 sequence: CASSESSSDTQYF. The CDR3 nucleotides read TGTGCCAGCAGCGAGTCGAGTTCAGATACGCAGTATTTT. This chain uses TRBV11-2 with TRBJ2-3; the D is unclear. The CDR3 is 13 amino acids. CDR1 and CDR2 (germline): SGHAT, FQNNGV. Between the trimmed V and J ends, which lost 5 bases and 4 bases, there was a span of 10 bases.

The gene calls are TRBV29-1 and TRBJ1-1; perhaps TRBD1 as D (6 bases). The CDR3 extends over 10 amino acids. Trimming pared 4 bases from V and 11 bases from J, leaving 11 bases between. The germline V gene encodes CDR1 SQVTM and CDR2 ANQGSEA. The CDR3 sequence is CSVGDRTAFF. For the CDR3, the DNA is TGCAGCGTTGGAGACAGGACGGCTTTCTTT.

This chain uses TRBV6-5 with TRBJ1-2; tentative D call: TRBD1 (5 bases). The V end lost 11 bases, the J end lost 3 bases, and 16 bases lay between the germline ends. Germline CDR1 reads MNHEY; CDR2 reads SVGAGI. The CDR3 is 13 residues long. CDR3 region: CASTPSGHYGYTF. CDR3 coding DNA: TGTGCCTCCACCCCTTCGGGGCACTATGGCTACACCTTC.

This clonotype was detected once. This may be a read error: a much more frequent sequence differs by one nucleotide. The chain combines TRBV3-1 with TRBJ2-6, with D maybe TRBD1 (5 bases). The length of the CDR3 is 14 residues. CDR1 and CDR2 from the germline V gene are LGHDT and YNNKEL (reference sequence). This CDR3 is CASKSFPGASVLTF. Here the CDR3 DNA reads TGTGCCAGCAAATCATTCCCTGGGGCCAGCGTCCTGACTTTC.

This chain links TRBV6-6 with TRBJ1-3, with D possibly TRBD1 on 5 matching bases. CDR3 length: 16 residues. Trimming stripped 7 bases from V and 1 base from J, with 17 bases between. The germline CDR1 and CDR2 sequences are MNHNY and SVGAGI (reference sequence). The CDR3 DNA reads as TGTGCCAGCAAGGCCCAGGGTGGAGAGTCTGGAAACACCATATATTTT. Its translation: CASKAQGGESGNTIYF.

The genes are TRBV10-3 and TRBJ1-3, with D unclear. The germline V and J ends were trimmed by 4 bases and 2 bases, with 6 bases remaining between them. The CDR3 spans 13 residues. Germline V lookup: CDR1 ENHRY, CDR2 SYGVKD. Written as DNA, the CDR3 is TGTGCCATCAGTGCGCCAGCTGGAAACACCATATATTTT. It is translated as CAISAPAGNTIYF.

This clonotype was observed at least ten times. CDR3 sequence reads: CASSVEGGTYEQYF. The CDR3 bases are TGTGCCAGCAGCGTAGAAGGAGGGACCTACGAGCAGTACTTC. The rearrangement joins TRBV9 to TRBJ2-7, with D tentatively TRBD2 (6 bases). There are 14 residues in the CDR3. V was cut by 0 bases and J by 2 bases, with 9 bases left in between. Germline CDR1 reads SGDLS; CDR2 reads YYNGEE.

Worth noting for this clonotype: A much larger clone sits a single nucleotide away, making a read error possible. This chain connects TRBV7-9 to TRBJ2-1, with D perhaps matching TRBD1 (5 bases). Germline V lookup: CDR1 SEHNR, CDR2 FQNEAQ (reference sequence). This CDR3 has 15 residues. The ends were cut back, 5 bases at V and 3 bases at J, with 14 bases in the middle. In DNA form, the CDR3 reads TGTGCCAGCAGCCGAGTAGGGGCTAGCTACAATGAGCAGTTCTTC. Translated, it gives CASSRVGASYNEQFF.

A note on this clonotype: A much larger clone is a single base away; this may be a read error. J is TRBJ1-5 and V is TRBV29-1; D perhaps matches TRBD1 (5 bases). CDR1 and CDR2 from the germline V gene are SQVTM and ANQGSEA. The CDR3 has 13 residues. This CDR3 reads CSVRGTSNHPQHF. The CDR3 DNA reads TGCAGCGTCCGCGGGACGAGCAATCATCCCCAGCATTTT.

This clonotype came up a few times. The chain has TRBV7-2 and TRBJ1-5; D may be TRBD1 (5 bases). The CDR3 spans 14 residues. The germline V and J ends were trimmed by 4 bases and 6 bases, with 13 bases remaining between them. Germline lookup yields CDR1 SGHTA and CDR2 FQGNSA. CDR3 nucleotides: TGTGCCAGCAGCTCAAGACAGAGTTCTCAGCCCCAGCATTTT. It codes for CASSSRQSSQPQHF.

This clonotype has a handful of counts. CDR3 loop: CASSQDAERTGYEQYF. CDR3 bases: TGTGCCAGCAGCCAAGATGCGGAACGGACAGGCTACGAGCAGTACTTC. V and J are TRBV4-2 and TRBJ2-7; 7 bases are a match to TRBD1. Per the germline V gene, CDR1 is LGHNA and CDR2 is YNFKEQ. J gave up 3 bases and V 0 bases, and 8 bases lay outside the gene matches. This CDR3 is built from 16 residues.

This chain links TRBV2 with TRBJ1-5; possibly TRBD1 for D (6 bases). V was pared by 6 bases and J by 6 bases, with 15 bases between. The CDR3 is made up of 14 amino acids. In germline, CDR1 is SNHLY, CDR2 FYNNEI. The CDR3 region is CASRGTPTGQPQHF. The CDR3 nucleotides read TGTGCCAGCAGGGGGACACCCACAGGTCAGCCCCAGCATTTT.

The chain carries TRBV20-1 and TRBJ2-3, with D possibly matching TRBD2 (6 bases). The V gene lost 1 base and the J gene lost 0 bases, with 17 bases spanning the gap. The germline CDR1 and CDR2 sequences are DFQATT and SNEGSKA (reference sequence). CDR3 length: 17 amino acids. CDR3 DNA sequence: TGCAGTGCTAGAGGTCTCCGCGGGGTTGGTAGCACAGATACGCAGTATTTT. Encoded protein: CSARGLRGVGSTDTQYF.

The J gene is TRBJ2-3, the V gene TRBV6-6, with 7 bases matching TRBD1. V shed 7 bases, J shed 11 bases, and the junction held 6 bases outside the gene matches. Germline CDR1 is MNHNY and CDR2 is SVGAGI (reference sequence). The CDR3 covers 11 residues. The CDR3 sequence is CASTSGGVQYF. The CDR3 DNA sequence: TGTGCCAGCACCTCAGGGGGAGTGCAGTATTTT.

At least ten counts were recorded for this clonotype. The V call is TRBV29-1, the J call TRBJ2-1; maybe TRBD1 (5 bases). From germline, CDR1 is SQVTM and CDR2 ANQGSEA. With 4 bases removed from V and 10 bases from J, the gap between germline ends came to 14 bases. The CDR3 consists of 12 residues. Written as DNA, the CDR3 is TGCAGCGTTGCGGCAGGGCTCACCGAGCAGTTCTTC. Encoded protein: CSVAAGLTEQFF.

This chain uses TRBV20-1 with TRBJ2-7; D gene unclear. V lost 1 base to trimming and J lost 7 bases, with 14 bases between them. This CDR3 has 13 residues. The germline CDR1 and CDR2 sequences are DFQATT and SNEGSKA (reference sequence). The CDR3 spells CSARAGELREQYF. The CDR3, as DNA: TGCAGTGCTAGAGCCGGAGAGCTGAGGGAGCAGTACTTC.

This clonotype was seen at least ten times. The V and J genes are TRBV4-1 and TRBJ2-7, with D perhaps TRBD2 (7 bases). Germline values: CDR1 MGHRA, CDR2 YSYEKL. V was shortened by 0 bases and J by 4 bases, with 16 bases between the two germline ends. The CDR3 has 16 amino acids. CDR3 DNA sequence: TGCGCCAGCAGCCAAGAACGGCGGGGGCTGGGGTACGAGCAGTACTTC. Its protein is CASSQERRGLGYEQYF.

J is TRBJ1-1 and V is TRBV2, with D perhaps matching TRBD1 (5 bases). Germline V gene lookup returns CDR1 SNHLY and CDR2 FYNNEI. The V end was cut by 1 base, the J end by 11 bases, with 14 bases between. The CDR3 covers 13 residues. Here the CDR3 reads CASSEVPGGAAFF. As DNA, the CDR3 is TGTGCCAGCAGTGAAGTCCCGGGTGGGGCGGCTTTCTTT.

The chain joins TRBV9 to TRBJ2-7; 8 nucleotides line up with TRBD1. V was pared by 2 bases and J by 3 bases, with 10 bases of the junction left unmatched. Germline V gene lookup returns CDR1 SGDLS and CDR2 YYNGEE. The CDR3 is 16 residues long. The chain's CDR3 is CASSVSSSGGDYEQYF. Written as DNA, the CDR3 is TGTGCCAGCAGCGTTTCCTCTTCAGGGGGCGACTACGAGCAGTACTTC.

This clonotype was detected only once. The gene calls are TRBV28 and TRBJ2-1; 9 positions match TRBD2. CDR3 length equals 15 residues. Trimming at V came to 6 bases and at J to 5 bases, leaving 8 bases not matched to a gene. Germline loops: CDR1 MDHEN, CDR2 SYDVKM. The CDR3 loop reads CASSVSLAGNNEQFF. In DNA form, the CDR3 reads TGTGCCAGCAGCGTCAGCCTAGCGGGGAACAATGAGCAGTTCTTC.

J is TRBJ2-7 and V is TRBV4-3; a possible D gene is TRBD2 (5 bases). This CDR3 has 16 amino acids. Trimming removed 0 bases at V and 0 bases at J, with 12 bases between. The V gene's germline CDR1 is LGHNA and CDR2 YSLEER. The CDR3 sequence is CASSQERGLGSYEQYF. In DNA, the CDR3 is TGCGCCAGCAGCCAAGAGCGAGGGTTGGGCTCCTACGAGCAGTACTTC.

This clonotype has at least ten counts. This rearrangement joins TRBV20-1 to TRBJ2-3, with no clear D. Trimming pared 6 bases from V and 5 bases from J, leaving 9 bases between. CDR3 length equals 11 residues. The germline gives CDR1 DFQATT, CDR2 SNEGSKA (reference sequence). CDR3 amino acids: CSAGDGDTQYF. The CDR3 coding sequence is TGCAGTGCCGGAGATGGAGATACGCAGTATTTT.

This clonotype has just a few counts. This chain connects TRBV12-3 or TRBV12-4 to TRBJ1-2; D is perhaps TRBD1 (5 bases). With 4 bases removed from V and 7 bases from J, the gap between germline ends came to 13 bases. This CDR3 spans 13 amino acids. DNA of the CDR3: TGTGCCAGCAGTTACGGGGGTTCGCGTGGCTACACCTTC. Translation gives CASSYGGSRGYTF.

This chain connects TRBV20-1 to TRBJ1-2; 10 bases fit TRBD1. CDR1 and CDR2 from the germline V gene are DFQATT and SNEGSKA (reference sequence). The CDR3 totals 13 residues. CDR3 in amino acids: CSVTGGEDYGYTF. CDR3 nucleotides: TGCAGCGTGACAGGGGGCGAAGACTATGGCTACACCTTC.

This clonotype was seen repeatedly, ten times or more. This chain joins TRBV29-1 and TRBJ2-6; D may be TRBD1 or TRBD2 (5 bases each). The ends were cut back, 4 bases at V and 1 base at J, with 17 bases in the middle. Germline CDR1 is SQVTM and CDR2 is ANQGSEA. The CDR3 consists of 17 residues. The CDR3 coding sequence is TGCAGCGTTGCCTGGGGGTGGGGGATATCTGGGGCCAACGTCCTGACTTTC. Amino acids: CSVAWGWGISGANVLTF. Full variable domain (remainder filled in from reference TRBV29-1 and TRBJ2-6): SAVISQKPSRDICQRGTSLTIQCQVDSQVTMMFWYRQQPGQSLTLIATANQGSEATYESGFVIDKFPISRPNLTFSTLTVSNMSPEDSSIYLCSVAWGWGISGANVLTFGAGSRLTVL.

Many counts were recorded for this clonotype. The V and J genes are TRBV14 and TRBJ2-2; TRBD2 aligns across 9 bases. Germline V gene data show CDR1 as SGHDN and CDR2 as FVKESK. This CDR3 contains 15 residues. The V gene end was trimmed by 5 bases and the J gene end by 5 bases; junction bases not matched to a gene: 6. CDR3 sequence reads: CASSIAGVRTGELFF. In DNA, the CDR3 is TGTGCCAGCAGCATAGCGGGAGTGAGGACCGGGGAGCTGTTTTTT.